This TCR beta chain is drawn from a study of T cells in Graves' hyperthyroidism and ophthalmopathy. Findings of the study overall: Expanded thyroid clonotypes (above 0.001) were mostly also found in blood.

This clonotype has just a few counts. The antigen is unknown. With 7 bases removed from V and 2 bases from J, the gap between germline ends came to 12 bases. The CDR3 is made up of 12 amino acids. Germline V gene lookup returns CDR1 SQVTM and CDR2 ANQGSEA. TCR beta CDR3 region amplification was performed from RNA transcripts. Primed by the HTBI set, a first-round RT-PCR was run on the TCR CDR3. TCRdb passed the multiplex PCR reads through MiXCR, listing each CDR3 protein once. The sample has 550,000 to 850,000 distinct CDR3 sequences, 18% seen once. What was sequenced was blood. The clonotype originates from a woman between 45 and 65 years old with Graves' hyperthyroidism that later progressed to Graves' ophthalmopathy. The V and J genes are TRBV29-1 and TRBJ2-7; D is ambiguous. CDR3 nucleotide sequence: TGCAGCGGTAGAGAAGCAACCTACGAGCAGTACTTC. Its protein is CSGREATYEQYF.